This T cell receptor beta chain was identified in a study of T cell repertoires in cytomegalovirus infection (dated by TCRdb to the late 2010s). In the study overall: Recently identified HLA-C-restricted CMV epitopes, whose presentation resists viral immunomodulation, were targeted by peptide stimulations together with well-studied HLA-B-restricted epitopes. Because public TCR beta signatures pointed to carriage of CMV infection together with the matching HLA type, the HLA type of each donor mattered for the analysis.

Explained via the paper, the treatment or condition label denotes: in vitro stimulation with specific CMV peptide epitopes to enrich CMV-specific T cells. Remarks on this clonotype: Its specific antigen is unknown. One base away there is no much larger clone; base qualities are not given.

Sequencing relied on an Illumina HiSeq 1500. The public reads were quality trimmed at Q25 with fastp and then assembled into clones with MiXCR by TCRdb, keeping productive beta chains. Identical CDR3 proteins give one entry, which carries the most common genes and DNA. The sample table shows approximately 730,000 distinct CDR3 sequences, and 25% to 30% are seen once. The top ten hold 10% to 15% of the sample. The CDR3 runs 16 residues from the cysteine to the phenylalanine. Solely the CDR3 DNA is kept, with 48 bases framed from the first base. The germline V gene encodes CDR1 SGHAT and CDR2 FQDESV (reference sequence). V is trimmed back by 0 bases and J by 4 bases, and the junction contains 5 bases that no gene match accounts for. The full study reports these points: The ex vivo response was dominated by HLA-C-restricted CMV-specific TCR beta clonotypes, which also provided the single most frequent clonotype in two of eight donors. In both this cohort and an independent cohort of more than 350 donors, the cumulative frequency of public TCR beta family members distinguished carriers of CMV infection plus the relevant HLA type.

The receptor was isolated from a human donor in good health (CMV status not recorded). Some clones in this sample may be carry-over from other donors' samples. The sequenced sample was cultured CD8+ T cells from PBMCs, obtained from culture after CMV antigen stimulation. Recombination linked TRBV11-1 to TRBJ2-1; 8 junctional bases match TRBD2. The CDR3 region has the sequence CASSLAPAGEYNEQFF. Here is the DNA: TGTGCCAGCAGCTTAGCTCCAGCGGGGGAATACAATGAGCAGTTCTTC. Reference TRBV11-1 and TRBJ2-1 genes cover what lies past the CDR3, so the full variable domain is EAEVAQSPRYKITEKSQAVAFWCDPISGHATLYWYRQILGQGPELLVQFQDESVVDDSQLPKDRFSAERLKGVDSTLKIQPAELGDSAMYLCASSLAPAGEYNEQFFGPGTRLTVL.